These 16 T cell receptor beta chains came from one sample sequenced in a study of cytomegalovirus exposure and HLA in healthy donors. PCR was performed using 60 Vbeta and 13 Jbeta primers. Repertoires were generated with immunoSEQ multiplex PCR, while TCRdb's copy carries only in-frame clones and drops some. The table has 200,000 to 250,000 clones, more than 60% seen once. Material: PBMCs. Source of these receptors: a woman in her sixties in good health and CMV-seropositive.

Points on this clone: The junction shows a germline mismatch at one end, possibly a read error. The sample carries other DNA sequences with the same CDR3. The chain recombines TRBV18 with TRBJ1-3, with 7 bases identical to TRBD1. CDR1 is KGHSH, CDR2 LQKENI, per germline. The CDR3 has 16 residues. CDR3 in DNA: TGCGCCAGCTCAACCTTCGAGGGGGCTAGTGGAAACACCATATATTTT. This encodes CASSTFEGASGNTIYF. The full variable domain, its missing parts supplied by reference TRBV18 and TRBJ1-3, is NAGVMQNPRHLVRRRGQEARLRCSPMKGHSHVYWYRQLPEEGLKFMVYLQKENIIDESGMPKERFSAEFPKEGPSILRIQQVVRGDSAAYFCASSTFEGASGNTIYFGEGSWLTVV.

A single count supports this clone. V and J are TRBV15 and TRBJ1-2; 7 bases match TRBD1. Germline loops: CDR1 LNHNV, CDR2 YYDKDF (reference sequence). V dropped 1 base and J dropped 2; count of bases not matched to a gene: 7. This CDR3 has 16 amino acids. The DNA of the CDR3 is TGTGCCACCAGCAGAGGCTGGCAGACAGGGAACTATGGCTACACCTTC. It yields the protein CATSRGWQTGNYGYTF.

V and J are TRBV2 and TRBJ2-3, with 10 bases fitting TRBD2. The CDR3 is made up of 14 amino acids. After removal of 6 bases from V and 0 bases from J, the junction contained 0 bases not matched to a gene. The germline V gene encodes CDR1 SNHLY and CDR2 FYNNEI. Written as DNA, the CDR3 is TGTGCCAGCAGACTAGCGGGGAGCACAGATACGCAGTATTTT. Residues: CASRLAGSTDTQYF.

The chain couples TRBV14 to TRBJ1-6; 7 nucleotides agree with TRBD1. The ends lost 4 bases at V and 1 base at J; junction bases unmatched: 4. Germline CDR1 is SGHDN and CDR2 is FVKESK. The CDR3 totals 16 residues. In nucleotides, the CDR3 is TGTGCCAGCAGCCCCGGCAGGGGGTCCTATAATTCACCCCTCCACTTT. Translating it yields CASSPGRGSYNSPLHF.

The chain links TRBV15 to TRBJ2-3, with a weak D call TRBD2 (6 bases). The CDR3 runs 14 residues. V was cut by 5 bases and J by 13 bases, with 22 bases left in between. Looked up from germline, CDR1 is LNHNV and CDR2 is YYDKDF (reference sequence). The CDR3 loop is CATSSPLRGKKEYF. The CDR3 nucleotides read TGTGCCACCAGCTCTCCCCTTCGGGGGAAAAAGGAGTATTTT. The entire variable domain, with the rest obtained from reference TRBV15 and TRBJ2-3, is as follows: DAMVIQNPRYQVTQFGKPVTLSCSQTLNHNVMYWYQQKSSQAPKLLFHYYDKDFNNEADTPDNFQSRRPNTSFCFLDIRSPGLGDTAMYLCATSSPLRGKKEYFGPGTRLTVL.

This clone occurred once. This chain connects TRBV5-4 to TRBJ2-2, with 8 bases aligning to TRBD2. The V gene's germline CDR1 is SGHNT and CDR2 YYREEE (reference sequence). This CDR3 has 15 amino acids. V trimming: 2 bases; J trimming: 6 bases; junction bases outside the gene matches: 6. Here the CDR3 reads CASSLEGREAGELFF. The CDR3 DNA reads TGTGCCAGCAGCTTAGAAGGGCGGGAGGCCGGGGAGCTGTTTTTT.

This chain uses TRBV6-5 with TRBJ2-1, with 16 bases matching TRBD2. The CDR3 is 16 amino acids. V lost 3 bases and J lost 10; bases outside the gene matches: 6. Germline V lookup: CDR1 MNHEY, CDR2 SVGAGI. The CDR3 DNA is TGTGCCAGCAGTTATGCCGGGACTAGCGGGAGGGAGGAGCAGTTCTTC. As protein: CASSYAGTSGREEQFF.

J is TRBJ2-3 and V is TRBV11-1, with 11 bases fitting TRBD1. Germline CDR1 and CDR2: SGHAT and FQDESV (reference sequence). V gave up 4 bases and J gave up 3 bases; unmatched junction bases: 12. This CDR3 region has 18 residues. The CDR3 DNA is TGTGCCAGCAGCTCCACGTTTGGACAGGGGGCCTCGACAGATACGCAGTATTTT. Protein product: CASSSTFGQGASTDTQYF.

V gene TRBV5-4 combines with J gene TRBJ2-2; TRBD1 matches 9 bases. J was trimmed by 4 bases and V by 0 bases; bases with no gene match: 4. The CDR3 length is 16 residues. Germline CDR1 SGHNT, CDR2 YYREEE (reference sequence). CDR3 DNA: TGTGCCAGCAGCTTGGCGGGACAGGGAATCACCGGGGAGCTGTTTTTT. It encodes CASSLAGQGITGELFF.

This clone was counted only a few times. The V call is TRBV6-1, the J call TRBJ1-2, with 11 bases identical to TRBD1. V was clipped by 0 bases and J by 4 bases; unmatched bases: 4. This CDR3 is built from 16 residues. Germline assignment: CDR1 MNHNS and CDR2 SASEGT. CDR3 nucleotide sequence: TGTGCCAGCAGTGAAGCAGGGACAGGGGGAGGCTATGGCTACACCTTC. Its protein product is CASSEAGTGGGYGYTF.

The chain is built from TRBV7-3 and TRBJ2-1; 11 nucleotides agree with TRBD2. The ends lost 5 bases at V and 8 bases at J; junction bases unmatched: 11. This CDR3 is 16 amino acids long. In germline, CDR1 is SGHTA, CDR2 FQGTGA. CDR3 DNA: TGTGCCAGCAGCCCAAAACTAGCGGGGGCCCTAGATGAGCAGTTCTTC. It translates to CASSPKLAGALDEQFF.

This clone occurred a few times. J is TRBJ1-3 and V is TRBV29-1; TRBD1 aligns across 11 bases. With 5 bases clipped from V and 7 bases from J, the junction kept 4 bases outside the gene matches. This CDR3 has 13 amino acids. The V gene's germline CDR1 is SQVTM and CDR2 ANQGSEA. The CDR3 DNA sequence: TGCAGCGTTATGGGACAGGGGGGGAACACCATATATTTT. Translated, it gives CSVMGQGGNTIYF. The full variable domain, in which reference TRBV29-1 and TRBJ1-3 provide the parts outside the CDR3, is SAVISQKPSRDICQRGTSLTIQCQVDSQVTMMFWYRQQPGQSLTLIATANQGSEATYESGFVIDKFPISRPNLTFSTLTVSNMSPEDSSIYLCSVMGQGGNTIYFGEGSWLTVV.

This clone was counted a few times. This chain connects TRBV4-3 to TRBJ1-1; D perhaps matches TRBD1 (5 bases). The germline CDR1 and CDR2 sequences are LGHNA and YSLEER. The CDR3 spans 15 residues. V lost 3 bases and J 8 bases, leaving 19 bases between the germline ends. The CDR3 loop reads CASSHGYKSGSEAFF. The CDR3 DNA is TGCGCCAGCAGCCATGGATACAAATCAGGGTCCGAAGCTTTCTTT.

As regards this clone: The same CDR3 can be traced to other DNA sequences in this sample. The V and J genes are TRBV11-2 and TRBJ2-5; D is unclear. The CDR3 is made up of 13 amino acids. V was clipped by 3 bases and J by 2 bases, with 7 bases between them. Germline values: CDR1 SGHAT, CDR2 FQNNGV. The DNA of the CDR3 is TGTGCCAGCAGCTTCGCGCGTCAAGAGACCCAGTACTTC. It translates to CASSFARQETQYF.

The gene calls are TRBV2 and TRBJ1-5; D possibly corresponds to TRBD1 (6 bases). Germline V gives CDR1 SNHLY, CDR2 FYNNEI. The V end lost 4 bases, the J end lost 3 bases, and 13 bases lay between the germline ends. CDR3 length equals 15 residues. DNA for the CDR3: TGTGCCAGCAGTGGAGCGGGGGCGGCCAATCAGCCCCAGCATTTT. It specifies CASSGAGAANQPQHF.

CDR3 loop: CATQSLDRDYEQYF. In nucleotides, the CDR3 is TGCGCCACCCAGTCCCTCGACAGGGACTACGAGCAGTACTTC. The genes are TRBV10-2 and TRBJ2-7, with 7 bases aligning to TRBD1. The CDR3 length is 14 residues. Germline CDR1 and CDR2: WSHSY and SAAADI. The V segment lost 10 bases and the J segment 3 bases; nucleotides outside the gene matches: 12.